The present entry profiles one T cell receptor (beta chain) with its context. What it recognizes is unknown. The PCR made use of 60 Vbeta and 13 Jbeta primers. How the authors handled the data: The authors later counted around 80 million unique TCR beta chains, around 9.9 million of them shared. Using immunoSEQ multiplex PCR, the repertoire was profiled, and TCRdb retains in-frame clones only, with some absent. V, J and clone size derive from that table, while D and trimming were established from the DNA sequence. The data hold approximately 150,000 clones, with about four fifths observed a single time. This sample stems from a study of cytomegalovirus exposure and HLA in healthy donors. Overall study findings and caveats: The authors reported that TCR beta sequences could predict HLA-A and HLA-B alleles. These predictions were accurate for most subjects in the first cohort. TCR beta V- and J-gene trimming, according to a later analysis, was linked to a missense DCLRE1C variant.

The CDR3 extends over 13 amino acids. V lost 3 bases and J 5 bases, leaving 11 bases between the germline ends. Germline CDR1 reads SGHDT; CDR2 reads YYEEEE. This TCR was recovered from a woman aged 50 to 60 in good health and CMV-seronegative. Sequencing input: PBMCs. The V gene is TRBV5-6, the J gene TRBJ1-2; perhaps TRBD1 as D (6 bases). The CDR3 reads CASSSGRGYGYTF. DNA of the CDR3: TGTGCCAGCAGCTCGGGCAGGGGATATGGCTACACCTTC.